One sample yielded the 7 T cell receptor beta chains listed below, sequenced in a study of OX40 agonist ivuxolimab in advanced cancers. TCRdb's table, derived via immunoSEQ multiplex PCR, lists solely in-frame clones and lacks some. Among some 87,000 clones listed, 85% to 95% were seen once. Sequencing was performed on CD4+ or CD8+ T cells sorted from blood, taken in a trial of the OX40 agonist ivuxolimab. The receptors shown here come from an adult with an advanced solid tumor such as melanoma, head and neck, liver or kidney cancer.

The rearrangement uses TRBV14 and TRBJ2-7; the D is unclear. The germline V gene encodes CDR1 SGHDN and CDR2 FVKESK. This CDR3 is 14 amino acids long. V was trimmed by 1 base and J by 2 bases, leaving 9 bases between them. Written as DNA, the CDR3 is TGTGCCAGCAGCCAAGGCGGACCAGCCTACGAGCAGTACTTC. Translating gives CASSQGGPAYEQYF.

The rearrangement joins TRBV27 to TRBJ2-7; 10 positions match TRBD1. CDR3 length: 17 residues. The ends lost 6 bases at V and 3 bases at J; junction bases unmatched: 14. The germline V gene encodes CDR1 MNHEY and CDR2 SMNVEV (reference sequence). The CDR3 spells CASSRGQGVLQYYEQYF. The CDR3 nucleotides are TGTGCCAGCAGCCGCGGACAGGGGGTACTACAGTACTACGAGCAGTACTTC.

The V and J genes are TRBV6-5 and TRBJ1-4, with 8 positions matching TRBD1. Per germline, CDR1 MNHEY and CDR2 SVGAGI. The J segment lost 8 bases and the V segment lost 5 bases, leaving 7 bases of the junction unmatched. This CDR3 comprises 14 residues. The CDR3 sequence is CASSTGGFKEKLFF. The DNA for the CDR3 is TGTGCCAGCAGTACAGGGGGGTTTAAGGAAAAACTGTTTTTT.

The chain links TRBV19 to TRBJ1-1; 10 bases fit TRBD1. Germline trimming cut 5 bases from V and 4 bases from J; bases unmatched to any gene: 7. There are 15 residues in the CDR3. Per the germline V gene, CDR1 is LNHDA and CDR2 is SQIVND (reference sequence). The CDR3 here is CASSLGQGSSTEAFF. In nucleotides, the CDR3 is TGTGCCAGTAGTTTGGGACAGGGGTCGTCCACTGAAGCTTTCTTT.

The chain employs TRBV29-1 and TRBJ2-2, with 8 bases lining up with TRBD1. The CDR3 totals 14 residues. The V gene's germline CDR1 is SQVTM and CDR2 ANQGSEA. J was trimmed by 5 bases and V by 5 bases; bases with no gene match: 7. CDR3 sequence reads: CSVYQGAITGELFF. In DNA, the CDR3 is TGCAGCGTTTACCAGGGGGCGATAACCGGGGAGCTGTTTTTT.

This chain uses TRBV5-1 with TRBJ2-2; possibly TRBD1 or TRBD2 for D (5 bases each). The CDR3 sequence is 15 residues long. Germline loops: CDR1 SGHRS, CDR2 YFSETQ. Trimming pared 4 bases from V and 1 base from J, leaving 11 bases between. The CDR3 nucleotides are TGCGCCAGCAGCCCCGGGACGGTGAACACCGGGGAGCTGTTTTTT. The encoded protein is CASSPGTVNTGELFF.

As DNA, the CDR3 is TGTGCCAGCAGCACCGTGGGGGAGTACACAGATACGCAGTATTTT. This gives the protein CASSTVGEYTDTQYF. The rearrangement uses TRBV6-5 and TRBJ2-3; D tentatively reads TRBD1 or TRBD2 (5 bases each). Germline CDR1 reads MNHEY; CDR2 reads SVGAGI. V lost 6 bases and J lost 2, with 15 bases in between. The CDR3 runs to 15 residues.